The next 7 T cell receptor beta chains were all read from a single sample in a study of T-cell reconstitution after alpha-beta-depleted transplantation in children. Library preparation (for TCRbeta) was performed with unique molecular identifiers. TCRdb re-analysed the PCR reads in MiXCR, keeping a single row per CDR3 protein. The sample has approximately 300,000 distinct CDR3 sequences; over 9.5% are singletons. Sequencing used PBMCs, obtained before TCRalphabeta/CD19-depleted stem cell transplant. The receptors originated from a boy under two years old with acute myeloid leukemia, due to receive a stem cell transplant.

This clonotype was recorded many times. The V and J genes are TRBV5-1 and TRBJ2-5, with TRBD2 identical over 10 bases. Germline V lookup: CDR1 SGHRS, CDR2 YFSETQ. V dropped 0 bases and J dropped 4; count of bases not matched to a gene: 6. The CDR3 loop spans 16 amino acids. The CDR3: CASSLGTSGFRETQYF. The CDR3 region has the DNA TGCGCCAGCAGCTTGGGGACTAGCGGTTTTAGAGAGACCCAGTACTTC.

This clonotype occurred many times. V usage is TRBV7-2 and J usage is TRBJ2-3, with D possibly being TRBD1 (5 bases). CDR3 length equals 15 residues. The V gene lost 1 base and the J gene lost 6 bases, with 14 bases spanning the gap. Germline CDR1 and CDR2: SGHTA and FQGNSA. The chain's CDR3 is CASSLGPGAGDTQYF. In DNA form, the CDR3 reads TGTGCCAGCAGCTTAGGCCCAGGAGCAGGGGATACGCAGTATTTT.

The table lists this clonotype with many counts. This rearrangement joins TRBV29-1 to TRBJ2-7; 8 bases agree with TRBD2. This CDR3 region has 14 residues. From germline, CDR1 is SQVTM and CDR2 ANQGSEA. Trimming at V came to 6 bases and at J to 2 bases, leaving 9 bases not matched to a gene. Here the CDR3 reads CSVTPGTRPYEQYF. As DNA, the CDR3 is TGCAGCGTCACACCCGGGACTAGGCCCTACGAGCAGTACTTC.

The table lists this clonotype with many counts. The chain recombines TRBV4-1 with TRBJ2-5, with D unclear. Germline V lookup: CDR1 MGHRA, CDR2 YSYEKL. The CDR3 has 17 amino acids. V dropped 0 bases and J dropped 5 bases, with 19 bases sitting between them. DNA for the CDR3: TGCGCCAGCAGCCAAGATCTCCAGCGAGGCGCCAGGGAGACCCAGTACTTC. It encodes CASSQDLQRGARETQYF.

This clonotype was observed at least ten times. V gene TRBV5-1 combines with J gene TRBJ1-1; D unclear. Germline V gene lookup returns CDR1 SGHRS and CDR2 YFSETQ. The CDR3 length is 16 residues. Trimming cost V 3 bases and J 0 bases, with 15 bases left between them. CDR3 nucleotides: TGCGCCAGCAGCTCCTCCTCGACAAATTTGAACACTGAAGCTTTCTTT. Translating it yields CASSSSSTNLNTEAFF.

This clonotype was picked up many times. The CDR3 sequence is CASSFGTSGASYEQYF. The CDR3 DNA sequence: TGTGCCAGCAGCTTTGGGACTAGCGGGGCTTCCTACGAGCAGTACTTC. The rearrangement joins TRBV3-1 to TRBJ2-7, with 13 bases identical to TRBD2. The CDR3 is 16 residues long. Germline trimming cut 5 bases from V and 1 base from J; bases unmatched to any gene: 5. Germline V gene lookup returns CDR1 LGHDT and CDR2 YNNKEL (reference sequence).

The J gene is TRBJ1-5, the V gene TRBV4-2; D perhaps matches TRBD1 (6 bases). CDR3 size: 17 residues. V was cut by 2 bases and J by 2 bases, with 16 bases left in between. Germline values: CDR1 LGHNA, CDR2 YNFKEQ. Here the CDR3 reads CASSQHPQGGGNQPQHF. In DNA, the CDR3 is TGTGCCAGCAGCCAACACCCACAAGGGGGGGGCAATCAGCCCCAGCATTTT.